This T cell receptor (beta chain) was captured by sequencing in a study of Ad26.COV2.S vaccination and SARS-CoV-2 variants. Indicated treatment: roughly 19 received Ad26.COV2.S at low or high dose, single or two shots; about five received placebo; per-sample allocation not given. The study sampled participants on day 63 after the first vaccine or placebo injection. The trim removed 3 bases at V and 8 bases at J, leaving 5 bases unmatched. From germline, CDR1 is KGHSH and CDR2 LQKENI. The CDR3 spans 16 residues. Repertoires were generated with immunoSEQ multiplex PCR, while TCRdb's copy carries only in-frame clones and drops some. The sample holds about 680,000 clones, roughly 90% seen once.

Material: peripheral blood, obtained in a trial of Ad26.COV2.S vaccine versus placebo. The rearrangement links TRBV18 to TRBJ2-1; the match to TRBD2 covers 15 bases. The clonotype was recovered from a person between 18 and 59 years old who received the Ad26.COV2.S COVID-19 vaccine or a placebo. The CDR3 DNA reads TGTGCCAGCTCACCGGGACTAGCGGGAGGCGGCGATGAGCAGTTCTTC. This codes for CASSPGLAGGGDEQFF.